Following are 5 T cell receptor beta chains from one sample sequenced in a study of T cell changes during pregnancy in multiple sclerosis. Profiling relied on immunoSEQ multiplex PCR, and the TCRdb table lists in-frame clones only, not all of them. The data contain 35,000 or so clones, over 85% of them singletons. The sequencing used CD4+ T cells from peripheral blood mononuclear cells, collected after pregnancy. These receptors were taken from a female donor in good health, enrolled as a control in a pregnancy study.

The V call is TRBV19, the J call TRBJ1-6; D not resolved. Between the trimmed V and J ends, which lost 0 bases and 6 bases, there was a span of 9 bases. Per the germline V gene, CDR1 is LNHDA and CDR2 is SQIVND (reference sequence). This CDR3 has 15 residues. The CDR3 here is CASSIEGNGNSPLHF. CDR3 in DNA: TGTGCCAGTAGTATAGAGGGCAACGGTAATTCACCCCTCCACTTT.

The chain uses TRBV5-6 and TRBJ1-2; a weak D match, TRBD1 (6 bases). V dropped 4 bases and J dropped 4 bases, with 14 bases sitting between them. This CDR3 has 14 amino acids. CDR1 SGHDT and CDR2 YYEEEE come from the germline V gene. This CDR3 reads CASSPPGAFYGYTF. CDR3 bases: TGTGCCAGCAGCCCACCAGGGGCGTTCTATGGCTACACCTTC. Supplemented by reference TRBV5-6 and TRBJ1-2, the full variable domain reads DAGVTQSPTHLIKTRGQQVTLRCSPKSGHDTVSWYQQALGQGPQFIFQYYEEEERQRGNFPDRFSGHQFPNYSSELNVNALLLGDSALYLCASSPPGAFYGYTFGSGTRLTVV.

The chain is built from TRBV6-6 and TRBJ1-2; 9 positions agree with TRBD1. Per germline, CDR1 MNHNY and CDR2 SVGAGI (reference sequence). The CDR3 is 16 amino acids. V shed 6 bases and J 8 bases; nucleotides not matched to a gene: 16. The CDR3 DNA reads TGTGCCAGCAGCGTAAAGGGGGACAGGGCGGGGGGCGGCTACACCTTC. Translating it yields CASSVKGDRAGGGYTF.

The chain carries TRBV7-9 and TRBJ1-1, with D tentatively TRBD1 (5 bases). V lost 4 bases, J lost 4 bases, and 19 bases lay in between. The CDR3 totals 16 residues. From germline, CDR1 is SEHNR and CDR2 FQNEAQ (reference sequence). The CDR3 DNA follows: TGTGCCAGCAGCTCTAGCGCGGGACGGCGAGGCACTGAAGCTTTCTTT. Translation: CASSSSAGRRGTEAFF.

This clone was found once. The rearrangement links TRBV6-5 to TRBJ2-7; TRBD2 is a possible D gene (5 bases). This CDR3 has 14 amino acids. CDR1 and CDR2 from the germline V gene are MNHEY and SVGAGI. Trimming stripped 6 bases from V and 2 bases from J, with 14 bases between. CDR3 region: CASRAPAGTYEQYF. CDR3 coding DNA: TGTGCCAGCAGGGCTCCGGCCGGGACCTACGAGCAGTACTTC.